The sequence of this T cell receptor (beta chain) was determined in a study of T cell responses to AZD1222 COVID-19 vaccine. TCRdb keeps only in-frame clones here, not all; method: immunoSEQ multiplex PCR. The sample lists 130,000 to 150,000 clones; roughly nine tenths were seen once. General study results and limits: Regions left unmutated in variants are reportedly the target of nearly half of spike-specific TCRs. Repertoires in all cases were sampled only once the peak T cell response had passed.

This clone was seen only once. As yet, its antigen is unknown. Losses at the gene ends were 1 base for V and 7 bases for J; bases not matched to a gene: 9. The CDR3 has 16 residues. Germline CDR1 and CDR2: LGHNA and YNFKEQ. The specimen comprised peripheral blood, sampled 28 days after the second AZD1222 dose. This rearrangement joins TRBV4-2 to TRBJ1-4; 7 nucleotides match TRBD1. The clonotype originates from an adult who received the AZD1222 COVID-19 vaccine. The CDR3 protein is CASSQALGTAGEKLFF. CDR3 nucleotide sequence: TGTGCCAGCAGCCAAGCCTTGGGGACAGCCGGTGAAAAACTGTTTTTT.